Each of the 21 T cell receptor beta chains below was sequenced from the same sample in a study of cytomegalovirus exposure and HLA in healthy donors. The PCR ran on 60 Vbeta and 13 Jbeta primers. Profiling relied on immunoSEQ multiplex PCR, and the TCRdb table lists in-frame clones only, not all of them. Among roughly 100,000 clones listed, more than 70% were seen once. What was sequenced was PBMCs. Receptors originate from a male donor in good health and CMV-seropositive.

This clone occurred a few times. The chain carries TRBV15 and TRBJ2-5; tentatively, D is TRBD1 (5 bases). This CDR3 is built from 16 residues. Germline V gene sequence: CDR1 LNHNV, CDR2 YYDKDF (reference sequence). Trimming stripped 2 bases from V and 5 bases from J, with 18 bases between. In DNA form, the CDR3 reads TGTGCCACCAGCAGAAAAAGACAGATCCAAGGGGAGACCCAGTACTTC. Its translation is CATSRKRQIQGETQYF.

This clone has just one count. V usage is TRBV19 and J usage is TRBJ2-7; possibly TRBD2 for D (6 bases). Trimming shortened V by 7 bases and J by 2 bases, and 12 bases separated the two germline ends. The CDR3 length is 13 residues. Per the germline V gene, CDR1 is LNHDA and CDR2 is SQIVND (reference sequence). The CDR3 nucleotides read TGTGCCAGTACCCAAGGAGGGACCTACGAGCAGTACTTC. Translation: CASTQGGTYEQYF.

V gene TRBV27 combines with J gene TRBJ2-7; possible D gene TRBD2, 5 bases. CDR1 is MNHEY, CDR2 SMNVEV, per germline (reference sequence). CDR3 length: 15 residues. V shed 5 bases and J shed 3 bases, with 17 bases lying between them. Written as DNA, the CDR3 is TGTGCCAGCAGTCCCCGCCCCCACGGGGTCTACGAGCAGTACTTC. Encoded protein: CASSPRPHGVYEQYF.

This clone was recorded once. As DNA, the CDR3 is TGTGCCAGCAGTTTCTGGGGCAGGGGGTACGAGCAGTACTTC. Protein: CASSFWGRGYEQYF. The J gene is TRBJ2-7, the V gene TRBV28; TRBD1 matches at 7 bases. This CDR3 contains 14 residues. Germline V lookup: CDR1 MDHEN, CDR2 SYDVKM. The V segment lost 3 bases and the J segment 4 bases; nucleotides outside the gene matches: 6.

CDR3 protein: CASSLTGSSTDGYTF. In DNA, the CDR3 is TGCGCCAGCAGCTTGACAGGGTCCAGTACTGATGGCTACACCTTC. This chain joins TRBV5-1 and TRBJ1-2; tentative D call: TRBD1 (6 bases). The germline gives CDR1 SGHRS, CDR2 YFSETQ. V was clipped by 1 base and J by 6 bases, with 16 bases between them. There are 15 residues in the CDR3.

This clone was seen a single time. The chain uses TRBV27 and TRBJ2-1; 12 positions match TRBD2. This CDR3 region has 18 residues. Germline V lookup: CDR1 MNHEY, CDR2 SMNVEV (reference sequence). The V segment lost 5 bases and the J segment 8 bases; nucleotides outside the gene matches: 16. DNA for the CDR3: TGTGCCAGCAGTCCCGGACTAGCGGGGCTCTTTCGGACGCATGAGCAGTTCTTC. It specifies CASSPGLAGLFRTHEQFF.

This clone was observed once. This chain joins TRBV18 and TRBJ1-1; tentative D call: TRBD1 (5 bases). Per germline, CDR1 KGHSH and CDR2 LQKENI. V lost 3 bases and J lost 2, with 10 bases in between. The length of the CDR3 is 14 residues. CDR3 in DNA: TGTGCCAGCTCACCCGGGGGATCTAACACTGAAGCTTTCTTT. Amino acids: CASSPGGSNTEAFF.

V and J are TRBV4-2 and TRBJ1-1; D is possibly TRBD1 (6 bases). CDR3 length: 14 residues. The V and J ends lost 4 bases and 0 bases respectively, with 9 bases between them. The germline CDR1 and CDR2 sequences are LGHNA and YNFKEQ. CDR3 in DNA: TGTGCCAGCAGCCCGGGACATTTGAACACTGAAGCTTTCTTT. Residues: CASSPGHLNTEAFF.

The chain couples TRBV6-6 to TRBJ2-7; 8 nucleotides match TRBD2. V lost 2 bases and J lost 2; bases outside the gene matches: 5. CDR1 is MNHNY, CDR2 SVGAGI, per germline (reference sequence). CDR3 length: 15 amino acids. The CDR3 loop is CASSYNAGGAYEQYF. CDR3 in DNA: TGTGCCAGCAGTTACAACGCGGGAGGAGCCTACGAGCAGTACTTC.

The V call is TRBV29-1, the J call TRBJ2-2, with 8 bases that match TRBD2. V was pared by 6 bases and J by 3 bases, with 9 bases of the junction left unmatched. The CDR3 runs to 15 residues. The germline V gene has CDR1 SQVTM and CDR2 ANQGSEA. CDR3 loop: CSVASGSRDTGELFF. The CDR3 DNA sequence: TGCAGCGTCGCCAGCGGGAGTCGGGACACCGGGGAGCTGTTTTTT.

DNA for the CDR3: TGTGCCAGCAGCTATTTGACCCCGGGCGAGCAGTACTTC. Translating gives CASSYLTPGEQYF. The gene calls are TRBV7-9 and TRBJ2-7; D call uncertain. The V and J ends lost 4 bases and 6 bases respectively, with 13 bases between them. The CDR3 length is 13 residues. The germline gives CDR1 SEHNR, CDR2 FQNEAQ (reference sequence).

The V and J genes are TRBV30 and TRBJ2-2; D possibly corresponds to TRBD2 (5 bases). V lost 0 bases to trimming and J lost 6 bases, with 8 bases between them. Germline V gene lookup returns CDR1 GTSNPN and CDR2 SVGIG (reference sequence). This CDR3 has 13 amino acids. CDR3 nucleotides: TGTGCCTGGAGTGTCCGGGGAGCCGGGGAGCTGTTTTTT. It is translated as CAWSVRGAGELFF.

This clone has just a few counts. A read error may account for a junction end that differs from germline. The genes are TRBV7-9 and TRBJ1-2; possible D gene TRBD1, 5 bases. The CDR3 runs to 18 residues. CDR1 and CDR2 from the germline V gene are SEHNR and FQNEAQ (reference sequence). DNA for the CDR3: TGTTCCAGCAGCTTCTCATCCCCGTCCCCGCCAGGGATCTATGGCTACACCTTC. Its translation: CSSSFSSPSPPGIYGYTF. The full variable domain, its missing parts supplied by reference TRBV7-9 and TRBJ1-2, is DTGVSQNPRHKITKRGQNVTFRCDPISEHNRLYWYRQTLGQGPEFLTYFQNEAQLEKSRLLSDRFSAERPKGSFSTLEIQRTEQGDSAMYLCSSSFSSPSPPGIYGYTFGSGTRLTVV.

The rearrangement links TRBV19 to TRBJ1-1; D perhaps matches TRBD1 (6 bases). The CDR3 runs to 14 residues. Per the germline V gene, CDR1 is LNHDA and CDR2 is SQIVND (reference sequence). The V and J ends lost 0 bases and 6 bases respectively, with 11 bases between them. The CDR3 loop reads CASSIDWGTPEAFF. In DNA, the CDR3 is TGTGCCAGTAGTATAGATTGGGGGACACCTGAAGCTTTCTTT. Full variable domain (remainder filled in from reference TRBV19 and TRBJ1-1): DGGITQSPKYLFRKEGQNVTLSCEQNLNHDAMYWYRQDPGQGLRLIYYSQIVNDFQKGDIAEGYSVSREKKESFPLTVTSAQKNPTAFYLCASSIDWGTPEAFFGQGTRLTVV.

This clone was picked up many times. The rearrangement uses TRBV18 and TRBJ1-1; the match to TRBD1 covers 9 bases. V shed 3 bases, J shed 0 bases, and the junction held 8 bases outside the gene matches. From germline, CDR1 is KGHSH and CDR2 LQKENI. This CDR3 has 17 amino acids. The CDR3, as DNA: TGTGCCAGCTCACCTCCCGGGACAGGGCTCATGAACACTGAAGCTTTCTTT. This encodes CASSPPGTGLMNTEAFF. The variable domain in full, with the rest retrieved from reference TRBV18 and TRBJ1-1, is NAGVMQNPRHLVRRRGQEARLRCSPMKGHSHVYWYRQLPEEGLKFMVYLQKENIIDESGMPKERFSAEFPKEGPSILRIQQVVRGDSAAYFCASSPPGTGLMNTEAFFGQGTRLTVV.

This CDR3 reads CASSLVQEIDTQYF. The CDR3 coding sequence is TGTGCCAGCAGCTTGGTACAGGAGATAGATACGCAGTATTTT. The rearrangement links TRBV5-6 to TRBJ2-3, with D tentatively TRBD1 (5 bases). The CDR3 runs to 14 residues. The germline gives CDR1 SGHDT, CDR2 YYEEEE. V was cut by 0 bases and J by 5 bases, with 10 bases left in between. The whole variable domain, remainder taken from reference TRBV5-6 and TRBJ2-3, is DAGVTQSPTHLIKTRGQQVTLRCSPKSGHDTVSWYQQALGQGPQFIFQYYEEEERQRGNFPDRFSGHQFPNYSSELNVNALLLGDSALYLCASSLVQEIDTQYFGPGTRLTVL.

This clone occurred once. This chain uses TRBV7-2 with TRBJ2-3; TRBD2 is a possible D gene (6 bases). Germline CDR1 reads SGHTA; CDR2 reads FQGNSA. This CDR3 comprises 16 residues. V was shortened by 1 base and J by 6 bases, with 17 bases between the two germline ends. The CDR3 region has the DNA TGTGCCAGCAGCTTAGGAGGTAGCGGACTTCAGGATACGCAGTATTTT. Translating it yields CASSLGGSGLQDTQYF.

The table lists this clone with a count of one. The chain combines TRBV2 with TRBJ2-7, with 13 bases identical to TRBD2. Looked up from germline, CDR1 is SNHLY and CDR2 is FYNNEI. The length of the CDR3 is 15 residues. Trimming took 6 bases from V and 4 from J; bases not matched to a gene: 6. The CDR3 DNA reads as TGTGCCAGCAGCGCCGGGACTAGCGGGATTTACGAGCAGTACTTC. Encoded protein: CASSAGTSGIYEQYF.

This clone came up a few times. This chain uses TRBV4-2 with TRBJ2-6, with 7 bases lining up with TRBD2. J was trimmed by 13 bases and V by 2 bases; bases with no gene match: 11. CDR3 length: 15 amino acids. CDR1 LGHNA and CDR2 YNFKEQ come from the germline V gene. DNA for the CDR3: TGTGCCAGCAGCCAAAATGGGAGGGGCCGGGATGTCCTGACTTTC. Amino acids: CASSQNGRGRDVLTF.

This rearrangement joins TRBV7-2 to TRBJ2-7; D remains unclear. This CDR3 comprises 12 residues. Between the trimmed V and J ends, which lost 3 bases and 6 bases, there was a span of 9 bases. Germline CDR1 is SGHTA and CDR2 is FQGNSA. The CDR3, as DNA: TGTGCCAGCAGCTTTCCTTGGGCCGAGCAGTACTTC. This sequence encodes CASSFPWAEQYF. Combining the CDR3 with reference TRBV7-2 and TRBJ2-7 gives the whole variable domain GAGVSQSPSNKVTEKGKDVELRCDPISGHTALYWYRQSLGQGLEFLIYFQGNSAPDKSGLPSDRFSAERTGGSVSTLTIQRTQQEDSAVYLCASSFPWAEQYFGPGTRLTVT.

The CDR3 is CASSPPGTSNYEQYF. The CDR3 nucleotides read TGTGCCAGCAGCCCGCCCGGGACTAGCAACTACGAGCAGTACTTC. V is TRBV7-8 and J is TRBJ2-5; 9 bases align to TRBD2. The tail of the sequence fits TRBJ2-7 better, so the J call may be wrong. CDR1 and CDR2 from the germline V gene are SGHVS and FQNEAQ. CDR3 length: 15 amino acids.